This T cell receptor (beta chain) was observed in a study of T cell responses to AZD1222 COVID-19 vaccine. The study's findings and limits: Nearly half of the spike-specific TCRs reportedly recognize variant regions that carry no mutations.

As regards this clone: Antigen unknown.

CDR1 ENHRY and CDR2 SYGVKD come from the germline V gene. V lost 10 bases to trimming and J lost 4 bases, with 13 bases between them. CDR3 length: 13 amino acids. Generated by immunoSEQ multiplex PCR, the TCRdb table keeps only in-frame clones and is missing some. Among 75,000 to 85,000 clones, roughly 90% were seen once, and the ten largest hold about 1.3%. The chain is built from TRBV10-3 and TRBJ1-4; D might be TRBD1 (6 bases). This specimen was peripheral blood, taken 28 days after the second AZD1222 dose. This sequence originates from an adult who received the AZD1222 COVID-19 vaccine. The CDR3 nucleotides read TGTGCCACCACGGGGGCCGTTAATGAAAAACTGTTTTTT. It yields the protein CATTGAVNEKLFF.